This T cell receptor beta chain was sequenced in a study of shared clonotypes between healthy human individuals. Free of recent acute infections or vaccinations, the donors were healthy HIV-negative adults. In its sample, this clone was seen many times. Trimming pared 10 bases from V and 0 bases from J, leaving 25 bases between. Germline V gene data show CDR1 as LNHDA and CDR2 as SQIVND (reference sequence). The CDR3 runs to 18 residues. Every subset had its genomic DNA shared out evenly among several immunoSEQ plates. Unsorted PBMC DNA sequencing spanned ten immunoSEQ deep assay plates. The method was immunoSEQ multiplex PCR; TCRdb's version includes in-frame clones alone and lacks a portion of them. Of about 560,000 clones listed, around 78% are singletons.

V gene TRBV19 combines with J gene TRBJ1-3; no definite D call. Material: PBMCs. The sequence was collected from a woman between 40 and 55 years old in good health. Some clones in this sample may be carry-over from other donors' samples. CDR3 residues: CATRLGGRLRSSGNTIYF. CDR3 bases: TGTGCCACCCGCCTGGGAGGCAGACTCCGAAGCTCTGGAAACACCATATATTTT.